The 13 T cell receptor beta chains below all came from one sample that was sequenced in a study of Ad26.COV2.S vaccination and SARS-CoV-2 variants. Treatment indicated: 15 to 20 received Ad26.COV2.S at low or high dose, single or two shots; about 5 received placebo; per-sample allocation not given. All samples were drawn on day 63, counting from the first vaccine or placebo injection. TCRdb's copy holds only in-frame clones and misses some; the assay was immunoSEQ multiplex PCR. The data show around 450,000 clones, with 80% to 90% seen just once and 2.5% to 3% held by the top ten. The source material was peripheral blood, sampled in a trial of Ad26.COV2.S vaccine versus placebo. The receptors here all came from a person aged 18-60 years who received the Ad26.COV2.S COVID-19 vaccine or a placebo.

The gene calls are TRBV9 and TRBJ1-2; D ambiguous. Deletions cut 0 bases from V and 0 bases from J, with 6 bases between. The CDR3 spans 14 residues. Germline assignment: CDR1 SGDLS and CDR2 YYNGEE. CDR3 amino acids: CASSVAAANYGYTF. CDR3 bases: TGTGCCAGCAGCGTAGCGGCAGCTAACTATGGCTACACCTTC. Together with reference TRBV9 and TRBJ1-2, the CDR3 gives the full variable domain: DSGVTQTPKHLITATGQRVTLRCSPRSGDLSVYWYQQSLDQGLQFLIQYYNGEERAKGNILERFSAQQFPDLHSELNLSSLELGDSALYFCASSVAAANYGYTFGSGTRLTVV.

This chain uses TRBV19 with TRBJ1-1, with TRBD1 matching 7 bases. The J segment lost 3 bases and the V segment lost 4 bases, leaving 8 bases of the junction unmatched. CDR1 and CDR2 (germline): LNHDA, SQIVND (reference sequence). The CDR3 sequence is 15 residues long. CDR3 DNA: TGTGCCAGTAGTACAGACAGGGAGGTGGACACTGAAGCTTTCTTT. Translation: CASSTDREVDTEAFF.

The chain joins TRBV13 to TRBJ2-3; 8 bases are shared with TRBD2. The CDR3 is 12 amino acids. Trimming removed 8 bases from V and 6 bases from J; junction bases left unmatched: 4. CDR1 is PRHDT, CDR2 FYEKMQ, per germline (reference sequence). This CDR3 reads CASSEREDTQYF. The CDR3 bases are TGTGCCAGCTCCGAGCGGGAGGATACGCAGTATTTT. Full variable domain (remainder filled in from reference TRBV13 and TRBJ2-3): AAGVIQSPRHLIKEKRETATLKCYPIPRHDTVYWYQQGPGQDPQFLISFYEKMQSDKGSIPDRFSAQQFSDYHSELNMSSLELGDSALYFCASSEREDTQYFGPGTRLTVL.

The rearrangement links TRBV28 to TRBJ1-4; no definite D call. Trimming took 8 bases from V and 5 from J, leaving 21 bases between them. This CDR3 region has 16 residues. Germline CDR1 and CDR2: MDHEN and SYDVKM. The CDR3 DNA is TGTGCCAGCTCGCTTTTGGGCCAAGGGAGGAATGAAAAACTGTTTTTT. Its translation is CASSLLGQGRNEKLFF.

CDR3 region: CTSTLTQCTNTGELFF. In DNA, the CDR3 is TGCACCAGCACCCTCACACAGTGTACGAACACCGGGGAGCTGTTTTTT. V and J are TRBV1 and TRBJ2-2; the table's TRBD1 call for D was not verified on the DNA. TRBV1 is labeled a pseudogene. The CDR3 loop spans 16 amino acids.

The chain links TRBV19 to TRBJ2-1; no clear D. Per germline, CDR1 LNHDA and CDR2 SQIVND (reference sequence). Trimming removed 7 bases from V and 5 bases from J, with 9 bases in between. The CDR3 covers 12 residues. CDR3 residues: CASTVGHNEQFF. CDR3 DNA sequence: TGTGCCAGTACCGTCGGACACAATGAGCAGTTCTTC.

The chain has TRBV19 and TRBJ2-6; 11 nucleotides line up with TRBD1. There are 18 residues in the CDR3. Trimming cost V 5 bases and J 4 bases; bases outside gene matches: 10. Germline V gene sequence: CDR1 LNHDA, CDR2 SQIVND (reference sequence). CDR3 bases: TGTGCCAGTAGTCACCGGGACAGGGGGTTAACCGGGGCCAACGTCCTGACTTTC. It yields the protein CASSHRDRGLTGANVLTF.

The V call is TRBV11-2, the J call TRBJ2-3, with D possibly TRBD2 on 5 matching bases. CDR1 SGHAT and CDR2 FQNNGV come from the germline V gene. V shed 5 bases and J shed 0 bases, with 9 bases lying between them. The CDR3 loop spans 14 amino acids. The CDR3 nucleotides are TGTGCCAGCAGCCGGGATGACAGCACAGATACGCAGTATTTT. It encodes CASSRDDSTDTQYF.

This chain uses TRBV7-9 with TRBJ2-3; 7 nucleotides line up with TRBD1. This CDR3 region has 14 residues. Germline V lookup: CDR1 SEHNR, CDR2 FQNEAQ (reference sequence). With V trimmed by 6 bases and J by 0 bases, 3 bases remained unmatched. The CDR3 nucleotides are TGTGCCAGCAGGGACAGGACTAGCACAGATACGCAGTATTTT. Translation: CASRDRTSTDTQYF.

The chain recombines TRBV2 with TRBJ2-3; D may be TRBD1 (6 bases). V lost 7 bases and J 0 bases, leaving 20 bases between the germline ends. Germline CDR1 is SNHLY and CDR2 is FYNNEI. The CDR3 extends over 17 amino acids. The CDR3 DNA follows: TGTGCCAGCAAGTTGAGTATCGGACAGCATAGCACAGATACGCAGTATTTT. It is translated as CASKLSIGQHSTDTQYF.

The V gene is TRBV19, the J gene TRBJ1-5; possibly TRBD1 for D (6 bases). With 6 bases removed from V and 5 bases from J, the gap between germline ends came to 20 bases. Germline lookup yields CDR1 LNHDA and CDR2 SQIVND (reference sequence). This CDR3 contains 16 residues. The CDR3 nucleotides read TGTGCCAGTAGGGGGTGGGAGACAGGCGCATATCAGCCCCAGCATTTT. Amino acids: CASRGWETGAYQPQHF.

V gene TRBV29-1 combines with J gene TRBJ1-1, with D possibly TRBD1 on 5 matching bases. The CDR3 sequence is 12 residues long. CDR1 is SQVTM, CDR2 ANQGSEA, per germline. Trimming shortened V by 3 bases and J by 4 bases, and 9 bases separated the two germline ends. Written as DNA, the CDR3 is TGCAGCGTTGATCGGGGGGGCACTGAAGCTTTCTTT. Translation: CSVDRGGTEAFF.

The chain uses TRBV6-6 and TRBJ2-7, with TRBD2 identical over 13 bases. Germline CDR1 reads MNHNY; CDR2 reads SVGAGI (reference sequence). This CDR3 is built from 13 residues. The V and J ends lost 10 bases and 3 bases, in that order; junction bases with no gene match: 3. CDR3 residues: CATRTSGSYEQYV. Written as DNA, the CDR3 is TGTGCCACTAGGACTAGCGGGAGCTACGAGCAGTACGTC.